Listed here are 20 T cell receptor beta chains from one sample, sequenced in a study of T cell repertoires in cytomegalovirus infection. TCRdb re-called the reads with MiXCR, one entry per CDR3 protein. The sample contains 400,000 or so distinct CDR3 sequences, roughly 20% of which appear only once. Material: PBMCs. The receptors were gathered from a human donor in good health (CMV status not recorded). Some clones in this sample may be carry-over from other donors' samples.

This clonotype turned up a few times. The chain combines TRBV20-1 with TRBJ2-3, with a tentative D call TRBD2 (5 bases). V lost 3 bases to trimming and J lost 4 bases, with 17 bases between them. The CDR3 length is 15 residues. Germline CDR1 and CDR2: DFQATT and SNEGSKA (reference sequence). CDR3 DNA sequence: TGCAGTGCTAGTATCTCGGGTAGCGAGGCAGATACGCAGTATTTT. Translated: CSASISGSEADTQYF.

This CDR3 is CASSQEFLTVAWGEQYF. CDR3 bases: TGTGCCAGCAGCCAAGAGTTCTTGACAGTCGCATGGGGCGAGCAGTACTTC. The gene calls are TRBV14 and TRBJ2-7, with TRBD1 as a possible D gene (5 bases). The germline V gene has CDR1 SGHDN and CDR2 FVKESK. The CDR3 has 17 residues. The V end lost 0 bases, the J end lost 6 bases, and 21 bases lay between the germline ends.

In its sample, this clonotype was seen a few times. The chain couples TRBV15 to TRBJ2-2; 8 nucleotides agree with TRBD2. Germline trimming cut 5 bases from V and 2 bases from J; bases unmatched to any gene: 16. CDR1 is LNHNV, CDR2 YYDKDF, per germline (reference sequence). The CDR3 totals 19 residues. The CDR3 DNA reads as TGTGCCACCAGCGCCAAAGAGTCGCGGGGGGAGAATAACACCGGGGAGCTGTTTTTT. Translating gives CATSAKESRGENNTGELFF.

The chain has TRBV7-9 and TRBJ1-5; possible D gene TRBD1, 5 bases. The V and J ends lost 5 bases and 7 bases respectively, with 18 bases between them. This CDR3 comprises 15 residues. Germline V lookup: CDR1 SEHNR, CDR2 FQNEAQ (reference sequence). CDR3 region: CASSLNWGSGQPQHF. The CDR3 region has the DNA TGTGCCAGCAGCCTCAACTGGGGGTCGGGGCAGCCCCAGCATTTT.

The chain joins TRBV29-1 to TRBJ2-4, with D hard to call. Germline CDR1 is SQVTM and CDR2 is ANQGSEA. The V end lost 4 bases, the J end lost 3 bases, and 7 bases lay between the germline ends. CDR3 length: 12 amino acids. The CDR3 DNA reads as TGCAGCGTTGGGTCGGTCAAAAACATTCAGTACTTC. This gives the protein CSVGSVKNIQYF.

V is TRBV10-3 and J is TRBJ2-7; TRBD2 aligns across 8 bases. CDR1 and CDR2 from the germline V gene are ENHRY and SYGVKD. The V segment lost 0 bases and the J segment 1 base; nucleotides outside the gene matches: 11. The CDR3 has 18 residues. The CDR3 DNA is TGTGCCATCAGTGAGTCAGTAGGGACTAGTCCCTTTTCCTACGAGCAGTACTTC. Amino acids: CAISESVGTSPFSYEQYF.

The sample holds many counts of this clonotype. The CDR3 here is CASSFGTGRPNTEAFF. CDR3 nucleotides: TGTGCCAGCAGCTTTGGGACTGGCAGACCGAACACTGAAGCTTTCTTT. The chain carries TRBV7-2 and TRBJ1-1; possible D gene TRBD1, 5 bases. Germline V CDR1 and CDR2: SGHTA, FQGNSA. The CDR3 has 16 amino acids. The V and J ends lost 3 bases and 1 base respectively, with 15 bases between them.

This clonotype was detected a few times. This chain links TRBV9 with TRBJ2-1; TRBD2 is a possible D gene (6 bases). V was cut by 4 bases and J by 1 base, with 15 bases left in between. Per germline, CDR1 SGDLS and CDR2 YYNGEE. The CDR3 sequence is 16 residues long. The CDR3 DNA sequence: TGTGCCAGCAGCCTTGGAGGGTCGTGGTCCTACAATGAGCAGTTCTTC. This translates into CASSLGGSWSYNEQFF.

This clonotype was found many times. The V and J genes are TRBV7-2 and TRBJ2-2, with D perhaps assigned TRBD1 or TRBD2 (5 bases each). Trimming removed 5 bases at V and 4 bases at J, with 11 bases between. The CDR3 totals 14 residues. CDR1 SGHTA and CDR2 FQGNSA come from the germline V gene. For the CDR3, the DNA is TGTGCCAGCAGCGCCGGGACCCGCACCGGGGAGCTGTTTTTT. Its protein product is CASSAGTRTGELFF.

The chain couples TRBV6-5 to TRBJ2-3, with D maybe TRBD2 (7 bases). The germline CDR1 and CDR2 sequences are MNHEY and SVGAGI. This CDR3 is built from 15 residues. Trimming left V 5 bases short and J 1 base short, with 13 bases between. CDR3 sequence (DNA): TGTGCCAGCAGTCGGGGGGCCCTAGGCACAGATACGCAGTATTTT. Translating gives CASSRGALGTDTQYF.

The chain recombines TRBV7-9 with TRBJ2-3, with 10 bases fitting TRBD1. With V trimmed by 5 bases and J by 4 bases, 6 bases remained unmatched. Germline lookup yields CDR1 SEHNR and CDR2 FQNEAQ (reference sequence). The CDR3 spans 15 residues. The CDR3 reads CASSPGTGAADTQYF. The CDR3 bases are TGTGCCAGCAGCCCCGGGACAGGGGCTGCAGATACGCAGTATTTT. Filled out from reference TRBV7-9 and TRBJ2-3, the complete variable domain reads DTGVSQNPRHKITKRGQNVTFRCDPISEHNRLYWYRQTLGQGPEFLTYFQNEAQLEKSRLLSDRFSAERPKGSFSTLEIQRTEQGDSAMYLCASSPGTGAADTQYFGPGTRLTVL.

CDR3 sequence reads: CASSLQGGGSEQFF. CDR3 in DNA: TGTGCCAGCAGTTTACAGGGTGGAGGTAGTGAGCAGTTCTTC. The V gene is TRBV27, the J gene TRBJ2-1; D assignment may be TRBD1 or TRBD2 (5 bases each). CDR3 length: 14 amino acids. Germline-derived CDR1 and CDR2 are MNHEY and SMNVEV (reference sequence). V shed 2 bases and J shed 9 bases, with 14 bases lying between them.

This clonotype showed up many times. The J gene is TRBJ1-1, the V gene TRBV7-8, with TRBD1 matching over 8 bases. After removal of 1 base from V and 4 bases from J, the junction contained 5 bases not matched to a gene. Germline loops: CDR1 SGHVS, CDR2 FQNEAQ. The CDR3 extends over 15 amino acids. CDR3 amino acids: CASSLVQGAGTEAFF. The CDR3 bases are TGTGCCAGCAGCTTAGTCCAGGGGGCAGGCACTGAAGCTTTCTTT.

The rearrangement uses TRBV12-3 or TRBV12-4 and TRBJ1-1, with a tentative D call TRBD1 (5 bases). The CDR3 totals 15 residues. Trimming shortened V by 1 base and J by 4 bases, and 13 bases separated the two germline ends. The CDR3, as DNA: TGTGCCAGCAGTTTAGGGTTACAGGCGGGCACTGAAGCTTTCTTT. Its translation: CASSLGLQAGTEAFF.

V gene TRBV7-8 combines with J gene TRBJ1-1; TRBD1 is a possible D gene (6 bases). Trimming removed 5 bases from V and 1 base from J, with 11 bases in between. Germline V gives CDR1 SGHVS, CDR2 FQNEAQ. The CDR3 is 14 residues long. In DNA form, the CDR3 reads TGTGCCAGCAGCCCACCAGGGGAGAACACTGAAGCTTTCTTT. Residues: CASSPPGENTEAFF.

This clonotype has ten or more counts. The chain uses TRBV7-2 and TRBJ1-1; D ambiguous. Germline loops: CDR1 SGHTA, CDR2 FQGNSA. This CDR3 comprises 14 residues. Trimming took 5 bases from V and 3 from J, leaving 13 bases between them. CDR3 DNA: TGTGCCAGCAGCGCTGGGGTTATGGACACTGAAGCTTTCTTT. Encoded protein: CASSAGVMDTEAFF. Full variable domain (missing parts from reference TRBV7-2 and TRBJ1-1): GAGVSQSPSNKVTEKGKDVELRCDPISGHTALYWYRQSLGQGLEFLIYFQGNSAPDKSGLPSDRFSAERTGGSVSTLTIQRTQQEDSAVYLCASSAGVMDTEAFFGQGTRLTVV.

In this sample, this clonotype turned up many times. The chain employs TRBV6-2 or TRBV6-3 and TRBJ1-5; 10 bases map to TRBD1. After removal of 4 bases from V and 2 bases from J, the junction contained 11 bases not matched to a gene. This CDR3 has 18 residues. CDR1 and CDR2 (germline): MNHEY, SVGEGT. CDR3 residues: CASSSGTGDLLGNQPQHF. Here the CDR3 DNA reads TGTGCCAGCAGTTCCGGGACAGGGGATTTGTTGGGCAATCAGCCCCAGCATTTT.

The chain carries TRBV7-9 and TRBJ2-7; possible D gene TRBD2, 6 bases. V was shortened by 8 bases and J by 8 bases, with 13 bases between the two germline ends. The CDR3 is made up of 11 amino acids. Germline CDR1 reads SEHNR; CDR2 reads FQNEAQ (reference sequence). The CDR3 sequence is CASLAGTQQYF. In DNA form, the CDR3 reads TGTGCCAGCCTCGCCGGGACTCAGCAGTACTTC.

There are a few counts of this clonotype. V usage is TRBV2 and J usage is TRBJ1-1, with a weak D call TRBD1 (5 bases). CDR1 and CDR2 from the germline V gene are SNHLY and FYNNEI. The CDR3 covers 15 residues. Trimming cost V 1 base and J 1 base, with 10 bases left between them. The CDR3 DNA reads TGTGCCAGCAGTGAAGGTCTCGGGGGGAACACTGAAGCTTTCTTT. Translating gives CASSEGLGGNTEAFF.

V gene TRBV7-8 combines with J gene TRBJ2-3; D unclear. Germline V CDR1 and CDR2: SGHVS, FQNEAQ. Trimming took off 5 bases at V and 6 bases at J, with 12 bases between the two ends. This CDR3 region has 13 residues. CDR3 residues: CASSPPLLDTQYF. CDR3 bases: TGTGCCAGCAGCCCCCCCCTCCTGGATACGCAGTATTTT.